This T cell receptor (beta chain) was sequenced during a study of metastatic and nonmetastatic thyroid tumors. TCRdb recomputed clones from the PCR reads via MiXCR. The sample consists of tens of thousands of clones, roughly 15% of them appearing once. All patients were treatment-naive before thyroid surgery. In regard to this clone: The junction does not match germline at one end; this may be a read error.

The CDR3 totals 17 residues. The clonotype comes from a male donor with papillary thyroid cancer or a benign thyroid nodule (not recorded which). Some clones in this sample may be carry-over from other donors' samples. Sequencing was carried out using blood. The chain carries TRBV12-3 or TRBV12-4 and TRBJ2-2; the D gene is possibly TRBD2 (7 bases). This CDR3 is CSSMPSGVLQGPGELFF. As DNA, the CDR3 is TGTTCCAGCATGCCAAGCGGGGTGCTGCAGGGGCCCGGGGAGCTGTTTTTT.